Described below is a single T cell receptor beta chain sequence and its context. Its antigen is not known. 60 Vbeta and 13 Jbeta primers were used in PCR. The table came from immunoSEQ multiplex PCR; TCRdb's copy has only in-frame clones and leaves some out. Of about 130,000 clones listed, over 70% are singletons. V shed 1 base and J 9 bases; nucleotides not matched to a gene: 6. The CDR3 has 16 amino acids. CDR1 and CDR2 from the germline V gene are MGHRA and YSYEKL. The data stem from a study of cytomegalovirus exposure and HLA in healthy donors. Study information: Of several hundred genotyped donors, 70% to 85% clustered with self-reported Caucasian donors. Study outcomes and limitations: From TCR beta sequences, most subjects' HLA-A and HLA-B alleles were reportedly predicted accurately. It was 164 TCR beta chains that were listed as cytomegalovirus-associated. In all likelihood, a cluster of highly shared sequence variants was a sequencing artifact.

The source of this sequence is a female donor in good health and CMV-seronegative. The sample taken for sequencing was PBMCs. This sequence joins TRBV4-1 and TRBJ1-6; 10 bases agree with TRBD1. The CDR3 loop is CASSQGSGQGISPLHF. The DNA for the CDR3 is TGCGCCAGCAGCCAAGGGTCGGGACAGGGGATTTCACCCCTCCACTTT.